The 29 T cell receptor beta chains listed next were all sequenced from one sample in a study of T-cell reconstitution after alpha-beta-depleted transplantation in children. The TCRbeta library was prepared with unique molecular identifiers. One entry per CDR3 protein, called by TCRdb with MiXCR from the PCR reads. The sample has about 490,000 distinct CDR3 sequences, roughly a tenth seen once. Sequencing was performed on PBMCs, taken before TCRalphabeta/CD19-depleted stem cell transplant. These receptors were collected from a child younger than 10 with inherited bone marrow failure, due to receive a stem cell transplant.

The rearrangement joins TRBV3-1 to TRBJ2-7, with 9 bases lining up with TRBD2. Trimming took 0 bases from V and 0 from J; bases not matched to a gene: 3. Looked up from germline, CDR1 is LGHDT and CDR2 is YNNKEL (reference sequence). The CDR3 runs 16 residues. The CDR3 loop is CASSQDWGLASYEQYF. The CDR3 DNA is TGTGCCAGCAGCCAAGATTGGGGACTAGCCTCCTACGAGCAGTACTTC.

This clonotype turned up a few times. The rearrangement joins TRBV7-8 to TRBJ2-3, with D perhaps given as TRBD1 or TRBD2 (5 bases each). The CDR3 runs to 14 residues. Germline V lookup: CDR1 SGHVS, CDR2 FQNEAQ. V lost 3 bases and J 5 bases, leaving 12 bases between the germline ends. The CDR3 DNA follows: TGTGCCAGCAGCTTCACAGGTCGGGAAGATACGCAGTATTTT. Residues: CASSFTGREDTQYF.

The gene calls are TRBV7-2 and TRBJ2-2; 10 bases line up with TRBD2. The CDR3 extends over 17 amino acids. The V gene's germline CDR1 is SGHTA and CDR2 FQGNSA. J was trimmed by 4 bases and V by 5 bases; bases with no gene match: 10. CDR3 sequence (DNA): TGTGCCAGCAGCCACCCCCCTAGCGGGAGTCGCACCGGGGAGCTGTTTTTT. It encodes CASSHPPSGSRTGELFF.

This clonotype has at least ten counts. The genes are TRBV18 and TRBJ2-7, with D perhaps TRBD2 (5 bases). The V end was cut by 3 bases, the J end by 2 bases, with 14 bases between. The CDR3 totals 15 residues. The V gene's germline CDR1 is KGHSH and CDR2 LQKENI. The CDR3 coding sequence is TGTGCCAGCTCACCCAAGGACTCCTTCCCCTACGAGCAGTACTTC. It translates to CASSPKDSFPYEQYF.

There are many counts of this clonotype. This rearrangement joins TRBV6-5 to TRBJ1-2, with D uncertain. Germline V lookup: CDR1 MNHEY, CDR2 SVGAGI. Trimming cost V 9 bases and J 0 bases, with 20 bases left between them. CDR3 size: 16 residues. Here the CDR3 reads CASLPHPQLTNYGYTF. The DNA of the CDR3 is TGTGCCAGTCTTCCACACCCCCAGTTAACTAACTATGGCTACACCTTC.

Ten or more counts support this clonotype. This chain links TRBV28 with TRBJ2-4, with D possibly being TRBD2 (6 bases). CDR3 length equals 11 residues. Germline CDR1 is MDHEN and CDR2 is SYDVKM. Trimming shortened V by 7 bases and J by 12 bases, and 13 bases separated the two germline ends. CDR3 DNA: TGTGCCAGCATCTCTCCGGAGGGTCAGTACTTC. This encodes CASISPEGQYF.

The table lists this clonotype with many counts. This sequence joins TRBV6-2 or TRBV6-3 and TRBJ2-1, with TRBD2 identical over 14 bases. The trim removed 7 bases at V and 9 bases at J, leaving 11 bases unmatched. Germline lookup yields CDR1 MNHEY and CDR2 SVGEGT. There are 16 residues in the CDR3. The CDR3 nucleotides read TGTGCCAGCACCCGGACTAGCGGGAGGATAGGGAGTGAGCAGTTCTTC. This gives the protein CASTRTSGRIGSEQFF.

This clonotype was seen ten or more times. The chain employs TRBV7-9 and TRBJ2-7; 7 nucleotides agree with TRBD1. Trimming cost V 5 bases and J 2 bases; bases outside gene matches: 6. Germline V gene sequence: CDR1 SEHNR, CDR2 FQNEAQ (reference sequence). The CDR3 is made up of 14 amino acids. The CDR3 here is CASSTYRGTYEQYF. The CDR3 coding sequence is TGTGCCAGCAGCACTTACAGGGGAACCTACGAGCAGTACTTC.

Note on this clonotype: A read error may explain this, as a much larger clone is one base away. This chain connects TRBV24-1 to TRBJ2-1; a weak D match, TRBD1 (5 bases). From germline, CDR1 is KGHDR and CDR2 SFDVKD. This CDR3 has 16 residues. The CDR3 region has the DNA TGTGCCACCAGTGATTGGGGCCCACTAAGGGGCAATGTGCAGTTCTTC. Protein product: CATSDWGPLRGNVQFF.

This clonotype was seen more than once but under ten times. CDR3 coding DNA: TGCGCCAGCAGTGAGCGGGGCTCCTACAATGAGCAGTTCTTC. Its translation is CASSERGSYNEQFF. The rearrangement links TRBV10-2 to TRBJ2-1; D perhaps matches TRBD2 (5 bases). CDR1 WSHSY and CDR2 SAAADI come from the germline V gene. V lost 2 bases to trimming and J lost 0 bases, with 5 bases between them. This CDR3 region has 14 residues.

Here the CDR3 reads CASSRGRGPSDTQYF. In DNA form, the CDR3 reads TGTGCCAGCAGTAGGGGCAGGGGGCCCTCAGATACGCAGTATTTT. The rearrangement links TRBV12-3 or TRBV12-4 to TRBJ2-3, with TRBD1 matching over 8 bases. The CDR3 loop spans 15 amino acids. After removal of 5 bases from V and 4 bases from J, the junction contained 8 bases not matched to a gene.

This clonotype was seen at least ten times. The rearrangement links TRBV12-3 or TRBV12-4 to TRBJ2-7; D uncertain. V was shortened by 3 bases and J by 3 bases, with 12 bases between the two germline ends. The CDR3 is made up of 14 amino acids. The CDR3 DNA is TGTGCCAGCAGTTTTCCAATGACCATCTACGAGCAGTACTTC. Translating gives CASSFPMTIYEQYF.

The sample holds a few counts of this clonotype. The chain couples TRBV28 to TRBJ2-3, with D possibly being TRBD2 (5 bases). Germline CDR1 and CDR2: MDHEN and SYDVKM. The CDR3 sequence is 16 residues long. V was trimmed by 3 bases and J by 0 bases, leaving 13 bases between them. The CDR3 sequence is CASSFPGILSTDTQYF. Written as DNA, the CDR3 is TGTGCCAGCAGTTTTCCCGGGATCCTTAGCACAGATACGCAGTATTTT.

A few counts support this clonotype. The J gene is TRBJ1-1, the V gene TRBV7-9; 7 bases are a match to TRBD1. V lost 5 bases, J lost 0 bases, and 9 bases stayed unmatched. CDR1 and CDR2 from the germline V gene are SEHNR and FQNEAQ (reference sequence). The CDR3 totals 16 residues. CDR3 bases: TGTGCCAGCAGCGCTACTTCGACAGGGTTGAACACTGAAGCTTTCTTT. It translates to CASSATSTGLNTEAFF.

The table lists this clonotype with many counts. This sequence joins TRBV28 and TRBJ2-7, with a tentative D call TRBD2 (5 bases). V was trimmed by 3 bases and J by 5 bases, leaving 14 bases between them. The CDR3 is 14 residues long. Germline V gene data show CDR1 as MDHEN and CDR2 as SYDVKM. CDR3 region: CASSFQGSGNEQYF. As DNA, the CDR3 is TGTGCCAGCAGTTTTCAAGGGAGTGGAAACGAGCAGTACTTC.

The rearrangement uses TRBV12-3 or TRBV12-4 and TRBJ2-7; 7 bases fit TRBD2. The CDR3 spans 13 residues. V was clipped by 5 bases and J by 4 bases; unmatched bases: 5. The DNA of the CDR3 is TGTGCCAGCAGTCATCCACTAGCGTACGAGCAGTACTTC. Its protein is CASSHPLAYEQYF.

The chain links TRBV11-2 to TRBJ1-4, with D tentatively TRBD1 (5 bases). CDR1 SGHAT and CDR2 FQNNGV come from the germline V gene. The CDR3 is 13 residues long. V lost 2 bases to trimming and J lost 10 bases, with 11 bases between them. CDR3 in DNA: TGTGCCAGCAGCTTATACGTGGGGGTAAAACTGTTTTTT. This codes for CASSLYVGVKLFF.

This clonotype was seen repeatedly, ten times or more. The gene calls are TRBV7-2 and TRBJ2-3; possibly TRBD1 or TRBD2 for D (5 bases each). V was cut by 5 bases and J by 5 bases, with 5 bases left in between. The CDR3 has 11 amino acids. Germline V gene lookup returns CDR1 SGHTA and CDR2 FQGNSA. The CDR3 nucleotides read TGTGCCAGCAGCGGGGGAGATACGCAGTATTTT. It translates to CASSGGDTQYF.

The V gene is TRBV12-5, the J gene TRBJ1-1, with D possibly being TRBD1 (5 bases). V was pared by 3 bases and J by 7 bases, with 12 bases between. Germline V gives CDR1 LGHNT, CDR2 FRNRAP. The CDR3 is 13 amino acids. This CDR3 reads CASGLDPGLEAFF. Here the CDR3 DNA reads TGTGCTAGTGGTTTAGATCCGGGACTTGAAGCTTTCTTT.

J is TRBJ2-7 and V is TRBV5-4; D is possibly TRBD2 (6 bases). CDR1 and CDR2 from the germline V gene are SGHNT and YYREEE (reference sequence). V lost 3 bases to trimming and J lost 3 bases, with 13 bases between them. The length of the CDR3 is 14 residues. CDR3 bases: TGTGCCAGCAGCTGGCTTGGCGGGAACTACGAGCAGTACTTC. Translating gives CASSWLGGNYEQYF.

At least ten counts were recorded for this clonotype. J is TRBJ2-3 and V is TRBV4-3; D unclear. The CDR3 spans 16 residues. CDR1 and CDR2 (germline): LGHNA, YSLEER. V lost 2 bases to trimming and J lost 0 bases, with 12 bases between them. DNA for the CDR3: TGCGCCAGCAGCCAAACAGCTGTCCCTAGCACAGATACGCAGTATTTT. It codes for CASSQTAVPSTDTQYF.

This chain joins TRBV10-3 and TRBJ2-7; no clear D gene. Germline V gives CDR1 ENHRY, CDR2 SYGVKD. V lost 3 bases and J 0 bases, leaving 12 bases between the germline ends. This CDR3 is 15 amino acids long. CDR3 sequence: CAISDRAQASYEQYF. CDR3 nucleotide sequence: TGTGCCATCAGTGACCGGGCGCAAGCCTCCTACGAGCAGTACTTC.

This clonotype was detected ten times or more. The genes are TRBV12-3 or TRBV12-4 and TRBJ2-5; D ambiguous. The CDR3 covers 11 residues. V shed 3 bases and J shed 7 bases, with 6 bases lying between them. CDR3: CASSFHGTQYF. The CDR3, as DNA: TGTGCCAGCAGTTTCCACGGGACCCAGTACTTC.

About this clonotype itself: A much larger clone lies one base from this, so it may be a read error. The V gene is TRBV7-9, the J gene TRBJ2-2, with D possibly being TRBD1 or TRBD2 (5 bases each). Germline CDR1 and CDR2: SEHNR and FQNEAQ (reference sequence). Deletions cut 6 bases from V and 3 bases from J, with 14 bases between. There are 15 residues in the CDR3. This chain's CDR3 is CASRPGTLYTGELFF. The CDR3 coding sequence is TGTGCCAGCAGACCCGGGACCCTCTACACCGGGGAGCTGTTTTTT.

This clonotype was counted a few times. The CDR3 loop is CASSPAGRDGSPLHF. The CDR3, as DNA: TGTGCCAGCTCACCGGCGGGGAGGGATGGTTCACCCCTCCACTTT. The V and J genes are TRBV18 and TRBJ1-6, with D unclear. Germline V CDR1 and CDR2: KGHSH, LQKENI. The CDR3 is made up of 15 amino acids. Trimming shortened V by 3 bases and J by 9 bases, and 15 bases separated the two germline ends.

The rearrangement links TRBV6-1 to TRBJ2-5; TRBD2 matches at 9 bases. CDR1 is MNHNS and CDR2 is SASEGT in the germline V gene. The CDR3 totals 15 residues. V lost 6 bases and J lost 1; bases outside the gene matches: 6. The CDR3 reads CASSWTSVVQETQYF. CDR3 in DNA: TGTGCCAGCAGCTGGACTAGCGTAGTCCAAGAGACCCAGTACTTC.

Many counts were recorded for this clonotype. The chain uses TRBV4-1 and TRBJ2-1; 12 bases map to TRBD2. The J segment lost 7 bases and the V segment lost 0 bases, leaving 13 bases of the junction unmatched. The V gene's germline CDR1 is MGHRA and CDR2 YSYEKL. The CDR3 loop spans 19 amino acids. In DNA, the CDR3 is TGCGCCAGCAGCCAAGATCCCCCCCTAGCGGGAGGGCCAGGGAATGAGCAGTTCTTC. This codes for CASSQDPPLAGGPGNEQFF.

There are a few counts of this clonotype. The chain uses TRBV11-2 and TRBJ2-7, with unresolved D. The length of the CDR3 is 11 residues. Germline V gives CDR1 SGHAT, CDR2 FQNNGV. Deletions cut 6 bases from V and 6 bases from J, with 9 bases between. This CDR3 reads CASSKNTEQYF. In nucleotides, the CDR3 is TGTGCCAGCAGTAAAAATACCGAGCAGTACTTC.

This clonotype was counted only a few times. This sequence joins TRBV7-9 and TRBJ2-4; possible D gene TRBD1, 5 bases. V dropped 3 bases and J dropped 0 bases, with 12 bases sitting between them. In germline, CDR1 is SEHNR, CDR2 FQNEAQ (reference sequence). CDR3 length equals 16 residues. The CDR3 DNA reads as TGTGCCAGCAGCTTTGTCAGGGTGGGAGCCAAAAACATTCAGTACTTC. The encoded protein is CASSFVRVGAKNIQYF.